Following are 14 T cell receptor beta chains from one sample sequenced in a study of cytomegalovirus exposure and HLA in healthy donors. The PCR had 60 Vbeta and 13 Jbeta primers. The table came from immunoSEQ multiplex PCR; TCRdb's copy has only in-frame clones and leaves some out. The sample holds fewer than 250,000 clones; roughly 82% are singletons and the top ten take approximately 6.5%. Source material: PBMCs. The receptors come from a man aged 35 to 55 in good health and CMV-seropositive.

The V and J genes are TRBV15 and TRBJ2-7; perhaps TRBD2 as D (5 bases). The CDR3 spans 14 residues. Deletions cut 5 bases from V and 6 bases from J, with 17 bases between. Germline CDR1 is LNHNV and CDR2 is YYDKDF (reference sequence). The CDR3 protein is CATSLWTAPAEQYF. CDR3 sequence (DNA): TGTGCCACCAGCTTGTGGACTGCCCCCGCCGAGCAGTACTTC. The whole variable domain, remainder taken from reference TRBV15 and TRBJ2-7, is DAMVIQNPRYQVTQFGKPVTLSCSQTLNHNVMYWYQQKSSQAPKLLFHYYDKDFNNEADTPDNFQSRRPNTSFCFLDIRSPGLGDTAMYLCATSLWTAPAEQYFGPGTRLTVT.

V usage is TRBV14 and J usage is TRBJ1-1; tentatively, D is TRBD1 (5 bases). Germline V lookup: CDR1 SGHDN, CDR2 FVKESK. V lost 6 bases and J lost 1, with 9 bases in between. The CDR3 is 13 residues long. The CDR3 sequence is CASSLTENTEAFF. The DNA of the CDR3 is TGTGCCAGCAGTCTGACAGAGAACACTGAAGCTTTCTTT.

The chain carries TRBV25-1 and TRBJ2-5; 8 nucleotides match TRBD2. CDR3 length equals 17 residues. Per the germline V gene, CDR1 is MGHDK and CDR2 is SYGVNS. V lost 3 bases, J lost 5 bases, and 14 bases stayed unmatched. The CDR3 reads CASSDPRGPPGGETQYF. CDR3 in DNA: TGTGCCAGCAGTGACCCCCGCGGCCCTCCGGGGGGGGAGACCCAGTACTTC.

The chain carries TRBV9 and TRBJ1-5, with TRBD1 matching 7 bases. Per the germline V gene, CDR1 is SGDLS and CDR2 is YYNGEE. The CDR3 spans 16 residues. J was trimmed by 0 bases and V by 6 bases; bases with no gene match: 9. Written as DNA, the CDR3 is TGTGCCAGCACCATCAGTACAGGGGATAGCAATCAGCCCCAGCATTTT. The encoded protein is CASTISTGDSNQPQHF.

In DNA, the CDR3 is TGTGCCAGCAGCCACGCCCGACAGGGGAACGACGAGCAGTACTTC. This encodes CASSHARQGNDEQYF. The J gene is TRBJ2-7, the V gene TRBV4-2, with TRBD1 matching over 8 bases. The CDR3 spans 15 residues. CDR1 and CDR2 from the germline V gene are LGHNA and YNFKEQ. J gave up 5 bases and V 3 bases, and 9 bases lay outside the gene matches.

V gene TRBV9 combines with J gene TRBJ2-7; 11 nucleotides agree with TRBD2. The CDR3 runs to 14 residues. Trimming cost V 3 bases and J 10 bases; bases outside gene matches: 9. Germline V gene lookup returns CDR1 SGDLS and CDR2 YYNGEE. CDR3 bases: TGTGCCAGCAGCGAGGAGGTAGCGGGAGGGCCTCAGTACTTC. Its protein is CASSEEVAGGPQYF. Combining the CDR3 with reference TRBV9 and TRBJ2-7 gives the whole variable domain DSGVTQTPKHLITATGQRVTLRCSPRSGDLSVYWYQQSLDQGLQFLIQYYNGEERAKGNILERFSAQQFPDLHSELNLSSLELGDSALYFCASSEEVAGGPQYFGPGTRLTVT.

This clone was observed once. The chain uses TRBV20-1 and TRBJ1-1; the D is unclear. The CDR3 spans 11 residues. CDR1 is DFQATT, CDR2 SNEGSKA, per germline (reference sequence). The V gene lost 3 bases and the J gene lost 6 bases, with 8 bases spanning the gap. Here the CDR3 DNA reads TGCAGTGCTAGTAGCGGGCCTGAAGCTTTCTTT. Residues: CSASSGPEAFF.

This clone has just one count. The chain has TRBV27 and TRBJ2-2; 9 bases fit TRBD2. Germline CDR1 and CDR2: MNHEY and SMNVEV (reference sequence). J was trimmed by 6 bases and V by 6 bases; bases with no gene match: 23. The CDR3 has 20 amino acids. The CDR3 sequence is CASSPRSIAGVVGLSGELFF. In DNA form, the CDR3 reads TGTGCCAGCAGCCCTAGGAGTATAGCGGGAGTCGTCGGGTTATCCGGGGAGCTGTTTTTT.

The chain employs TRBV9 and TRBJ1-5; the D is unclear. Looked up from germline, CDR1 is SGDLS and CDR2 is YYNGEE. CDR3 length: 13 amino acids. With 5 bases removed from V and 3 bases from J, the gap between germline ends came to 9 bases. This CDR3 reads CASSLDPNQPQHF. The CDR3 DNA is TGTGCCAGCAGTTTAGATCCCAATCAGCCCCAGCATTTT.

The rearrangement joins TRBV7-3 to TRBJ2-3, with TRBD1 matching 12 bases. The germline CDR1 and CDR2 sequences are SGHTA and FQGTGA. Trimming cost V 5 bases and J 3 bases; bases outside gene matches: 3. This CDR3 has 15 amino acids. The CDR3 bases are TGTGCCAGCAGCCAGGGACAGGGGGCAACAGATACGCAGTATTTT. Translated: CASSQGQGATDTQYF.

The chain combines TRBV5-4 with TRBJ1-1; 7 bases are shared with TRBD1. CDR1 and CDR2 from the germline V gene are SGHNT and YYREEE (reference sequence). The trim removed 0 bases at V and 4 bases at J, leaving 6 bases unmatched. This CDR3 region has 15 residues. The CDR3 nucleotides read TGTGCCAGCAGCTTGGCTGGGACAGTAGGCACTGAAGCTTTCTTT. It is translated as CASSLAGTVGTEAFF. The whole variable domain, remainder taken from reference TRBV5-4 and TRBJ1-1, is ETGVTQSPTHLIKTRGQQVTLRCSSQSGHNTVSWYQQALGQGPQFIFQYYREEENGRGNFPPRFSGLQFPNYSSELNVNALELDDSALYLCASSLAGTVGTEAFFGQGTRLTVV.

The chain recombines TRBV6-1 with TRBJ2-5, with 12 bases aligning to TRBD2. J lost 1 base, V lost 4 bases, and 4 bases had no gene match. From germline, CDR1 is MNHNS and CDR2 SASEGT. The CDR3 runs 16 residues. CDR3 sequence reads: CASSGGLAGLQETQYF. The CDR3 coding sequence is TGTGCCAGCAGTGGTGGACTAGCGGGACTCCAAGAGACCCAGTACTTC.

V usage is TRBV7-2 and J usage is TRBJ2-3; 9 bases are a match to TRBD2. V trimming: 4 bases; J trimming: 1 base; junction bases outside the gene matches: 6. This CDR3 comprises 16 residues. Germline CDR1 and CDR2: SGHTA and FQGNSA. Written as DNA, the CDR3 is TGTGCCAGCAGCTCCCGTGGCGGGAGGGGCACAGATACGCAGTATTTT. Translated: CASSSRGGRGTDTQYF.

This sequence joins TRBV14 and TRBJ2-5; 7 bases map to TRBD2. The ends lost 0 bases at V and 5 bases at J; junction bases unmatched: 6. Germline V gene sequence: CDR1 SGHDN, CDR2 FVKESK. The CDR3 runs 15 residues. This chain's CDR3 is CASSQDGARGETQYF. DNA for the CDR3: TGTGCCAGCAGCCAAGATGGGGCGCGGGGGGAGACCCAGTACTTC.